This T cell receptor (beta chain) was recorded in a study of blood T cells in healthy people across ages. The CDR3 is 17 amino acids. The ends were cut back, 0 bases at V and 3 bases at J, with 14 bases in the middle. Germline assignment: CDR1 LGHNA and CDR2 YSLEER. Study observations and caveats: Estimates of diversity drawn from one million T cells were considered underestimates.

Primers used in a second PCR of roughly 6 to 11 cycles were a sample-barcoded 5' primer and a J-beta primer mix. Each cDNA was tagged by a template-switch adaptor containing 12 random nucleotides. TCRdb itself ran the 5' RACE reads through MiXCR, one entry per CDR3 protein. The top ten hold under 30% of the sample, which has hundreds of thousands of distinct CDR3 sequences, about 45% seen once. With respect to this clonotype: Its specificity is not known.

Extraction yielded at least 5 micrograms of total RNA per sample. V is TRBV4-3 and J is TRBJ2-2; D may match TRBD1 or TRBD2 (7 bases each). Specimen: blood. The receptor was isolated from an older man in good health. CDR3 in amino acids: CASSQESGGADTGELFF. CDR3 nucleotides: TGCGCCAGCAGCCAAGAGTCAGGGGGGGCGGACACCGGGGAGCTGTTTTTT.